This TCR beta chain is from a study of blood T cell repertoires in COVID-19. In germline, CDR1 is SNHLY, CDR2 FYNNEI. The CDR3 is 12 residues long. The V end lost 6 bases, the J end lost 10 bases, and 10 bases lay between the germline ends. The table came from immunoSEQ multiplex PCR; TCRdb's copy has only in-frame clones and leaves some out. The data contain fewer than 130,000 clones, about 72% of them seen just once; the ten biggest clones take up 7.6%. The source material was peripheral blood. The clonotype originates from a woman aged 55-69 years with acute or convalescent COVID-19. This chain links TRBV2 with TRBJ1-6; tentative D call: TRBD1 (5 bases). The CDR3 reads CASRDTPSPLHF. CDR3 DNA sequence: TGTGCCAGCAGGGACACCCCCTCACCCCTCCACTTT.